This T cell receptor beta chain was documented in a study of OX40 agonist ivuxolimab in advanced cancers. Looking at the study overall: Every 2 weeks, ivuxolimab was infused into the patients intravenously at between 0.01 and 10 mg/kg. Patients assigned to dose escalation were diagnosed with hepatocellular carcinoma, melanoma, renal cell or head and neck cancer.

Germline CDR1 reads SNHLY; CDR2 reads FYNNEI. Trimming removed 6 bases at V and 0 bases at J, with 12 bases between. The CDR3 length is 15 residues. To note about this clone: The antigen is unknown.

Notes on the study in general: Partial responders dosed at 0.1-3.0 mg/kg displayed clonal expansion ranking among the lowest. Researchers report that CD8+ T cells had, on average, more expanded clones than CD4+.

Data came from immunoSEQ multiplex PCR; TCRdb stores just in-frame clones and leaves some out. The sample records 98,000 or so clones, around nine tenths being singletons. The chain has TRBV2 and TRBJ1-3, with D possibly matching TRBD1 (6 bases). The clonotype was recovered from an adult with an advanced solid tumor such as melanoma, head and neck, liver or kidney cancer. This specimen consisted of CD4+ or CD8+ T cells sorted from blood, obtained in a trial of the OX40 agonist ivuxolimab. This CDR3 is CASSTDRSSGNTIYF. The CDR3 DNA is TGTGCCAGCAGCACCGACAGGAGCTCTGGAAACACCATATATTTT.